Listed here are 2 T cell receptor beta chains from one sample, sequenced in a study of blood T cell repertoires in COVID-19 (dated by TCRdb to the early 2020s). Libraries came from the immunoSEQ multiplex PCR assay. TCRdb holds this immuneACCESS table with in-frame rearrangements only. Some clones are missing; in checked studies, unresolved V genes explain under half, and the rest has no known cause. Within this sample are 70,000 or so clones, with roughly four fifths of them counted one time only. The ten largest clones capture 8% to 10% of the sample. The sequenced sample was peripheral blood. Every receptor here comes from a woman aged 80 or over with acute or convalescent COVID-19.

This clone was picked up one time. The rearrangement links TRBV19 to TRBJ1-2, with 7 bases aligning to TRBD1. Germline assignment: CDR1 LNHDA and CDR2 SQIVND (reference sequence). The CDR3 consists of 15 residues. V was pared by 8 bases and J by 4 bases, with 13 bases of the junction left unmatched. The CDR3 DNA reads TGTGCCAGTTCCCCAGCAGGGGGAGATGGCTATGGCTACACCTTC. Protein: CASSPAGGDGYGYTF. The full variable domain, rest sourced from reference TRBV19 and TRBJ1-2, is DGGITQSPKYLFRKEGQNVTLSCEQNLNHDAMYWYRQDPGQGLRLIYYSQIVNDFQKGDIAEGYSVSREKKESFPLTVTSAQKNPTAFYLCASSPAGGDGYGYTFGSGTRLTVV.

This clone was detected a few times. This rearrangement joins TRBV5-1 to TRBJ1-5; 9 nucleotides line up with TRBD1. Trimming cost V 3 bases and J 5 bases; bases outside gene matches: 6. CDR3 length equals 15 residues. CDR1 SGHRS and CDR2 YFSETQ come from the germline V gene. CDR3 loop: CASSWGDREDQPQHF. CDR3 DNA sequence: TGCGCCAGCAGCTGGGGGGACAGGGAGGATCAGCCCCAGCATTTT.